This is a list of T cell receptor beta chains from one sample in a study of T cell responses to AZD1222 COVID-19 vaccine. Measured with immunoSEQ multiplex PCR; TCRdb has only the in-frame clones, and not every one. This table has more than 90,000 clones, approximately 84% appearing once. Sequenced material: peripheral blood, taken 28 days after the second AZD1222 dose. The receptors stem from an adult who received the AZD1222 COVID-19 vaccine. CDR3s include the opening cysteine and the closing phenylalanine or tryptophan. D genes are given only for firm matches. Clone size is given for some rows only: seen once, a few or many times, or a class if the clone is expanded.

CATYSELSNYGYTF	TGTGCCACCTACTCTGAACTGAGTAACTATGGCTACACCTTC	TRBJ1-2	-	TRBV10-3	-
CASSLWGSLYYGYTF	TGTGCCAGCAGCTTGTGGGGGTCGCTTTACTATGGCTACACCTTC	TRBJ1-2	-	TRBV7-8	-
CATSRGGGLNEKLFF	TGTGCCACCAGCAGAGGCGGGGGGTTAAATGAAAAACTGTTTTTT	TRBJ1-4	-	TRBV15	-
CASSHQKPLRSYEQYF	TGCGCCAGCAGCCACCAAAAACCCCTACGATCCTACGAGCAGTACTTC	TRBJ2-7	-	TRBV4-1	-
CASSPLSTDSVYTF	TGTGCCAGCTCACCACTAAGTACTGATTCAGTCTACACCTTC	TRBJ1-2	-	TRBV18	few
CASSPAGEGVTFF	TGCGCCAGCAGCCCGGCGGGGGAAGGGGTAACTTTCTTT	TRBJ1-1	-	TRBV5-1	-
CASSLQLLAEDDEQFF	TGTGCCAGCAGCTTACAGTTACTAGCGGAAGACGATGAGCAGTTCTTC	TRBJ2-1	TRBD2	TRBV11-1	-
CASSLRISETQYF	TGTGCCAGCAGCTTAAGGATCTCAGAGACCCAGTACTTC	TRBJ2-5	-	TRBV7-3	-
CASSLEWGDQPQHF	TGTGCCAGCAGCTTGGAGTGGGGGGATCAGCCCCAGCATTTT	TRBJ1-5	-	TRBV5-5	-
CAWSASLATGPQHF	TGTGCCTGGAGTGCAAGCCTCGCGACGGGGCCCCAGCATTTT	TRBJ1-5	-	TRBV30	few
CASSPGGPHEQYF	TGTGCCAGCAGTCCGGGGGGACCGCATGAGCAGTACTTC	TRBJ2-7	TRBD2	TRBV12-3/TRBV12-4	-
CASSRDWALYEQYF	TGTGCCAGCAGTCGAGACTGGGCCCTCTACGAGCAGTACTTC	TRBJ2-7	-	TRBV7-9	-
CASSRRTGSDTQYF	TGTGCCAGCAGCCGAAGGACAGGGTCAGATACGCAGTATTTT	TRBJ2-3	TRBD1	TRBV11-1	-
CASKGTGGNQPQHF	TGTGCCAGCAAAGGAACGGGGGGGAATCAGCCCCAGCATTTT	TRBJ1-5	-	TRBV2	-
CAISPPGSGEAFF	TGTGCCATCAGCCCCCCGGGTTCGGGTGAAGCTTTCTTT	TRBJ1-1	-	TRBV10-3	-
CASSPRGTGELFF	TGTGCCAGCAGTCCCCGGGGAACGGGGGAGCTGTTTTTT	TRBJ2-2	-	TRBV12-3/TRBV12-4	-
CASSLALAGGTDTQYF	TGCGCCAGCAGCTTGGCGCTAGCGGGGGGTACAGATACGCAGTATTTT	TRBJ2-3	TRBD2	TRBV5-1	-
CASSVVGDRGNEQFF	TGTGCCAGCAGCGTAGTAGGGGACAGGGGGAATGAGCAGTTCTTC	TRBJ2-1	TRBD1	TRBV9	-
CASIGTFINYGYTF	TGTGCCAGCATTGGGACTTTTATAAACTATGGCTACACCTTC	TRBJ1-2	-	TRBV28	-
CASSLYSSATYEQYF	TGTGCCAGCAGCTTGTATTCTAGCGCTACCTACGAGCAGTACTTC	TRBJ2-7	-	TRBV5-6	-
CASSLGMQATGSETQYF	TGTGCCAGCAGCTTAGGGATGCAGGCAACAGGGTCGGAGACCCAGTACTTC	TRBJ2-5	-	TRBV7-3	-
CASSGLGLGHNEQFF	TGTGCCAGCAGCGGCCTGGGACTTGGCCACAATGAGCAGTTCTTC	TRBJ2-1	-	TRBV6-4	-
CASSTGTGEPVYGYTF	TGTGCCAGCAGCACCGGGACAGGGGAACCCGTATATGGCTACACCTTC	TRBJ1-2	TRBD1	TRBV7-2	-
CASSLGWGIGTDTQYF	TGCGCCAGCAGTCTTGGCTGGGGTATCGGTACAGATACGCAGTATTTT	TRBJ2-3	-	TRBV4-1	-
CASSFRLSGNTIYF	TGTGCCAGCAGCTTTAGACTCTCTGGAAACACCATATATTTT	TRBJ1-3	-	TRBV12-1	-